This T cell receptor beta chain was sequenced for a study of cytomegalovirus exposure and HLA in healthy donors. Amplification used 60 Vbeta primers and 13 Jbeta primers. Repertoires were generated with immunoSEQ multiplex PCR, while TCRdb's copy carries only in-frame clones and drops some. This table has approximately 190,000 clones, around four fifths appearing once. Remarks on this clone: Antigen specificity is unknown.

Study-level points and caveats: Later analysis showed most CMV-associated TCR beta chains appearing HLA-restricted.

The CDR3 runs 16 residues. V shed 5 bases, J shed 4 bases, and the junction held 4 bases outside the gene matches. Germline V lookup: CDR1 SGHTA, CDR2 FQGNSA. The sequence came from a man aged 35-49 years in good health and CMV-seropositive. The sample comprised PBMCs. J is TRBJ2-2 and V is TRBV7-2, with 13 positions matching TRBD2. As DNA, the CDR3 is TGTGCCAGCAGCCTCACTAGCGGGGGGGGCACCGGGGAGCTGTTTTTT. Its protein product is CASSLTSGGGTGELFF. The whole variable domain, remainder taken from reference TRBV7-2 and TRBJ2-2, is GAGVSQSPSNKVTEKGKDVELRCDPISGHTALYWYRQSLGQGLEFLIYFQGNSAPDKSGLPSDRFSAERTGGSVSTLTIQRTQQEDSAVYLCASSLTSGGGTGELFFGEGSRLTVL.